This TCR beta chain was recorded in a study of CD8 T cells in Susac syndrome. Reverse transcription used 0.5 to 1 ug RNA and random hexamers. TCRdb re-analysed the immunoSEQ multiplex PCR reads in MiXCR, keeping a single row per CDR3 protein. The data contain 90,000 to 150,000 distinct CDR3 sequences, around 94% of them singletons. CD8+ and CD4+ blood T cells underwent TCR beta sequencing. Age- and sex-matched healthy donors served as the control group. The receptor comes from a human donor in good health. The sequenced sample was CD4+ T cells from PBMCs.

The CDR3 spells CASSTGQGVGQPQHF. CDR3 nucleotides: TGTGCCAGCAGTACAGGTCAGGGGGTTGGTCAGCCCCAGCATTTT. The rearrangement links TRBV27 to TRBJ1-5, with 7 bases fitting TRBD1. This CDR3 has 15 residues. Looked up from germline, CDR1 is MNHEY and CDR2 is SMNVEV (reference sequence). The ends lost 5 bases at V and 6 bases at J; junction bases unmatched: 10.